These 26 T cell receptor beta chains originate from one sample sequenced in a study of OX40 agonist ivuxolimab in advanced cancers. Profiled with immunoSEQ multiplex PCR; TCRdb holds only in-frame clones, not every one. The data contain over 60,000 clones, about four fifths of them singletons. The sequenced sample was CD4+ or CD8+ T cells sorted from blood, obtained in a trial of the OX40 agonist ivuxolimab. These receptors originate from an adult with an advanced solid tumor such as melanoma, head and neck, liver or kidney cancer.

J is TRBJ2-2 and V is TRBV5-1, with 11 positions matching TRBD1. The V and J ends lost 1 base and 2 bases, in that order; junction bases with no gene match: 1. The CDR3 contains 16 residues. CDR1 and CDR2 from the germline V gene are SGHRS and YFSETQ. Here the CDR3 DNA reads TGCGCCAGCAGCTTGCGGACAGGGGGCAACACCGGGGAGCTGTTTTTT. Protein product: CASSLRTGGNTGELFF.

The rearrangement links TRBV5-5 to TRBJ1-3; D remains unclear. V gave up 4 bases and J gave up 4 bases, with 15 bases separating them. The CDR3 length is 15 residues. Germline loops: CDR1 SGHKS, CDR2 YYEKEE (reference sequence). CDR3 DNA sequence: TGTGCCAGCAGCCCCCTAGGGCCGTCCGGAAACACCATATATTTT. The encoded protein is CASSPLGPSGNTIYF.

The chain links TRBV9 to TRBJ1-2, with 7 bases lining up with TRBD1. The CDR3 is 15 amino acids. The germline CDR1 and CDR2 sequences are SGDLS and YYNGEE. V trimming: 5 bases; J trimming: 4 bases; junction bases outside the gene matches: 11. The CDR3 coding sequence is TGTGCCAGCAGGCCTACAGGGGCCGACGTCTATGGCTACACCTTC. Its protein is CASRPTGADVYGYTF.

The chain recombines TRBV18 with TRBJ2-7, with D perhaps given as TRBD1 or TRBD2 (5 bases each). V shed 4 bases and J shed 3 bases, with 16 bases lying between them. CDR3 length equals 15 residues. CDR1 and CDR2 from the germline V gene are KGHSH and LQKENI. The CDR3 protein is CASSQRDAVNYEQYF. CDR3 in DNA: TGTGCCAGCTCACAACGGGACGCCGTAAACTACGAGCAGTACTTC.

The chain has TRBV4-3 and TRBJ2-4; the match to TRBD2 covers 8 bases. V shed 2 bases and J 6 bases; nucleotides not matched to a gene: 15. The CDR3 is 18 residues long. CDR1 and CDR2 from the germline V gene are LGHNA and YSLEER. The CDR3 DNA reads as TGCGCCAGCAGCCAACACCGGGGGGGGAGGCGCGGTGGAAACATTCAGTACTTC. Translating it yields CASSQHRGGRRGGNIQYF.

This chain joins TRBV7-8 and TRBJ2-7; 14 bases agree with TRBD2. Germline CDR1 and CDR2: SGHVS and FQNEAQ. The length of the CDR3 is 17 residues. Losses at the gene ends were 6 bases for V and 3 bases for J; bases not matched to a gene: 10. CDR3 in DNA: TGTGCCAGCAGTAATCAGCCGGGACTAGCGGGAGTCTACGAGCAGTACTTC. This translates into CASSNQPGLAGVYEQYF. The variable domain in full, completed from reference TRBV7-8 and TRBJ2-7, reads GAGVSQSPRYKVAKRGQDVALRCDPISGHVSLFWYQQALGQGPEFLTYFQNEAQLDKSGLPSDRFFAERPEGSVSTLKIQRTQQEDSAVYLCASSNQPGLAGVYEQYFGPGTRLTVT.

V is TRBV4-3 and J is TRBJ1-2; D may be TRBD1 (6 bases). CDR1 LGHNA and CDR2 YSLEER come from the germline V gene. This CDR3 comprises 14 residues. Trimming took 0 bases from V and 8 from J, leaving 13 bases between them. CDR3 region: CASSQDKGVGGYTF. The CDR3 nucleotides are TGCGCCAGCAGCCAAGATAAGGGGGTGGGAGGCTACACCTTC.

V and J are TRBV11-2 and TRBJ2-7; D perhaps matches TRBD2 (6 bases). V dropped 3 bases and J dropped 1 base, with 16 bases sitting between them. This CDR3 comprises 16 residues. Germline values: CDR1 SGHAT, CDR2 FQNNGV. The CDR3 sequence: CASSFPRSGPSYEQYF. The DNA for the CDR3 is TGTGCCAGCAGCTTCCCCCGGAGCGGGCCTTCCTACGAGCAGTACTTC.

This clone showed up just once. J is TRBJ2-1 and V is TRBV7-2; D ambiguous. V shed 1 base and J shed 7 bases, with 8 bases lying between them. Germline CDR1 reads SGHTA; CDR2 reads FQGNSA. The CDR3 has 13 residues. The CDR3 sequence is CASSLEMGNEQFF. The CDR3 DNA follows: TGTGCCAGCAGCTTAGAAATGGGAAATGAGCAGTTCTTC.

The chain has TRBV5-1 and TRBJ1-4, with D possibly matching TRBD1 (5 bases). The CDR3 contains 14 residues. From germline, CDR1 is SGHRS and CDR2 YFSETQ. V was pared by 6 bases and J by 1 base, with 10 bases between. This chain's CDR3 is CASNTGGTNEKLFF. In DNA, the CDR3 is TGCGCCAGCAACACTGGGGGAACTAATGAAAAACTGTTTTTT.

This chain links TRBV30 with TRBJ2-7; 12 nucleotides match TRBD2. The CDR3 covers 13 residues. CDR1 is GTSNPN, CDR2 SVGIG, per germline (reference sequence). V dropped 8 bases and J dropped 4; count of bases not matched to a gene: 6. The CDR3 reads CAATSGSGYEQYF. CDR3 coding DNA: TGTGCCGCGACTAGCGGGAGTGGATACGAGCAGTACTTC.

The chain combines TRBV5-5 with TRBJ1-6; 10 nucleotides align to TRBD1. Germline CDR1 reads SGHKS; CDR2 reads YYEKEE (reference sequence). CDR3 length equals 16 residues. The V and J ends lost 4 bases and 2 bases, in that order; junction bases with no gene match: 3. Here the CDR3 reads CASSRQGATYNSPLHF. The CDR3 nucleotides read TGTGCCAGCAGCAGACAGGGGGCAACCTATAATTCACCCCTCCACTTT.

This rearrangement joins TRBV6-5 to TRBJ2-1, with TRBD2 identical over 8 bases. After removal of 2 bases from V and 2 bases from J, the junction contained 5 bases not matched to a gene. CDR1 is MNHEY and CDR2 is SVGAGI in the germline V gene. The CDR3 runs to 16 residues. CDR3 in DNA: TGTGCCAGCAGTTACGGGGCGGGGGGCACCTACAATGAGCAGTTCTTC. Amino acids: CASSYGAGGTYNEQFF.

This clone showed up just once. This sequence joins TRBV5-1 and TRBJ2-6; D remains unclear. Per the germline V gene, CDR1 is SGHRS and CDR2 is YFSETQ. There are 15 residues in the CDR3. V was trimmed by 4 bases and J by 0 bases, leaving 8 bases between them. CDR3 in DNA: TGCGCCAGCAGCCGACGGGCCTCTGGGGCCAACGTCCTGACTTTC. Amino acids: CASSRRASGANVLTF.

The gene calls are TRBV12-5 and TRBJ2-1; 11 positions match TRBD2. Trimming removed 5 bases from V and 8 bases from J; junction bases left unmatched: 11. The CDR3 consists of 16 residues. Germline V gene data show CDR1 as LGHNT and CDR2 as FRNRAP. CDR3 residues: CASGISGGADLDEQFF. The DNA of the CDR3 is TGTGCTAGTGGTATTAGCGGGGGGGCCGACCTAGATGAGCAGTTCTTC.

The chain recombines TRBV6-5 with TRBJ2-3; possibly TRBD1 for D (6 bases). Trimming left V 2 bases short and J 1 base short, with 10 bases between. There are 15 residues in the CDR3. Germline CDR1 and CDR2: MNHEY and SVGAGI. CDR3 sequence (DNA): TGTGCCAGCAGTTACAGGGGGTCCGGCACAGATACGCAGTATTTT. Amino acid sequence: CASSYRGSGTDTQYF.

This sequence joins TRBV7-9 and TRBJ2-4; D may be TRBD1 or TRBD2 (5 bases each). V was cut by 0 bases and J by 6 bases, with 9 bases left in between. The length of the CDR3 is 14 residues. Germline V gene sequence: CDR1 SEHNR, CDR2 FQNEAQ (reference sequence). The DNA for the CDR3 is TGTGCCAGCAGCTTAGCGGTGGGGACAAACATTCAGTACTTC. Translated: CASSLAVGTNIQYF.

The chain uses TRBV7-9 and TRBJ2-2; D not certain. Germline CDR1 SEHNR, CDR2 FQNEAQ (reference sequence). V lost 1 base to trimming and J lost 3 bases, with 12 bases between them. The CDR3 length is 16 residues. CDR3 region: CASSLDGVFDTGELFF. CDR3 DNA: TGTGCCAGCAGCTTAGATGGGGTTTTCGACACCGGGGAGCTGTTTTTT. The full variable domain, with the rest looked up from reference TRBV7-9 and TRBJ2-2, is DTGVSQNPRHKITKRGQNVTFRCDPISEHNRLYWYRQTLGQGPEFLTYFQNEAQLEKSRLLSDRFSAERPKGSFSTLEIQRTEQGDSAMYLCASSLDGVFDTGELFFGEGSRLTVL.

The gene calls are TRBV5-4 and TRBJ1-1, with 9 bases lining up with TRBD1. CDR3 size: 16 residues. V was pared by 1 base and J by 4 bases, with 8 bases of the junction left unmatched. CDR1 and CDR2 from the germline V gene are SGHNT and YYREEE (reference sequence). The CDR3 coding sequence is TGTGCCAGCAGCTTGCCGAACAGGGGGCTTAGCACTGAAGCTTTCTTT. It yields the protein CASSLPNRGLSTEAFF.

This clone was detected a few times. J is TRBJ2-3 and V is TRBV18; D not resolved. CDR1 is KGHSH and CDR2 is LQKENI in the germline V gene. Between the trimmed V and J ends, which lost 2 bases and 0 bases, there was a span of 6 bases. This CDR3 is built from 14 residues. CDR3 sequence reads: CASSPEVSTDTQYF. The CDR3 bases are TGTGCCAGCTCACCAGAGGTCAGCACAGATACGCAGTATTTT.

The chain uses TRBV5-1 and TRBJ2-1, with D maybe TRBD2 (6 bases). CDR3 size: 16 residues. Germline assignment: CDR1 SGHRS and CDR2 YFSETQ. Trimming removed 6 bases at V and 1 base at J, with 17 bases between. CDR3 nucleotide sequence: TGCGCCAGCAAGAAGGCCGGGAGTACGTCCTACAATGAGCAGTTCTTC. It codes for CASKKAGSTSYNEQFF. Based on the CDR3 plus reference TRBV5-1 and TRBJ2-1, the full variable domain is KAGVTQTPRYLIKTRGQQVTLSCSPISGHRSVSWYQQTPGQGLQFLFEYFSETQRNKGNFPGRFSGRQFSNSRSEMNVSTLELGDSALYLCASKKAGSTSYNEQFFGPGTRLTVL.

The chain employs TRBV20-1 and TRBJ1-2; no clear D. This CDR3 is 11 amino acids long. Looked up from germline, CDR1 is DFQATT and CDR2 is SNEGSKA (reference sequence). V lost 5 bases, J lost 2 bases, and 6 bases lay in between. The CDR3 DNA follows: TGCAGTGCTGGGATGAACTATGGCTACACCTTC. Encoded protein: CSAGMNYGYTF.

V and J are TRBV6-1 and TRBJ1-4; the match to TRBD1 covers 8 bases. V lost 4 bases to trimming and J lost 6 bases; unmatched junction nucleotides: 7. CDR3 length equals 15 residues. In germline, CDR1 is MNHNS, CDR2 SASEGT. The CDR3 loop is CASSVIRGPDEKLFF. CDR3 bases: TGTGCCAGCAGTGTGATCAGGGGGCCCGATGAAAAACTGTTTTTT.

The chain combines TRBV18 with TRBJ1-5; TRBD1 matches 9 bases. Germline lookup yields CDR1 KGHSH and CDR2 LQKENI. CDR3 length equals 18 residues. The V and J ends lost 2 bases and 1 base, in that order; junction bases with no gene match: 9. CDR3 coding DNA: TGTGCCAGCTCACCAAATACAGGGGGCGCCCGGAGCAATCAGCCCCAGCATTTT. Residues: CASSPNTGGARSNQPQHF.

This clone has a single count. The chain links TRBV6-4 to TRBJ1-5; 7 bases agree with TRBD1. The junction had 11 bases not matched to a gene; V was cut back by 8 bases and J by 7 bases. The CDR3 length is 14 residues. The germline CDR1 and CDR2 sequences are MRHNA and SNTAGT. The DNA for the CDR3 is TGTGCCAGCTGGGACAGCCATGGACGGCAGCCCCAGCATTTT. This codes for CASWDSHGRQPQHF.

The genes are TRBV7-6 and TRBJ2-5; possibly TRBD2 for D (7 bases). This CDR3 contains 15 residues. Trimming removed 3 bases at V and 5 bases at J, with 16 bases between. From germline, CDR1 is SGHVS and CDR2 FNYEAQ. Here the CDR3 reads CASSLGGGGVETQYF. The CDR3 DNA reads TGTGCCAGCAGCTTGGGGGGAGGGGGAGTGGAGACCCAGTACTTC.